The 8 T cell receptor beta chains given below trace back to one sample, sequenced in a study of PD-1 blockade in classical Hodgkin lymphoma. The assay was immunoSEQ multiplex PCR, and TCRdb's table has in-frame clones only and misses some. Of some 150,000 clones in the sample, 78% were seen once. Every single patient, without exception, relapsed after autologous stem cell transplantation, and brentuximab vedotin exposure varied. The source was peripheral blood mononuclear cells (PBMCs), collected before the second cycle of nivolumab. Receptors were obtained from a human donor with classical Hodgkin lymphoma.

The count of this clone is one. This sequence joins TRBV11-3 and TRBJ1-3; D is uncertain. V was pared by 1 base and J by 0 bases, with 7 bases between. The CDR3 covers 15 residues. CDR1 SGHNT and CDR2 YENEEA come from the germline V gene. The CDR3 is CASSLGGGSGNTIYF. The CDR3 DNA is TGTGCCAGCAGCTTAGGGGGTGGCTCTGGAAACACCATATATTTT.

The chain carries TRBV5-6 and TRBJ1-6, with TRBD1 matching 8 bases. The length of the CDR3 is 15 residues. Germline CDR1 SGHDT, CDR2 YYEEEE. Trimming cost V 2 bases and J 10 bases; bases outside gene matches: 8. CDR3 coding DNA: TGTGCCAGCAGCTTACAGGGGGTATATGCGTCACCCCTCCACTTT. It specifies CASSLQGVYASPLHF.

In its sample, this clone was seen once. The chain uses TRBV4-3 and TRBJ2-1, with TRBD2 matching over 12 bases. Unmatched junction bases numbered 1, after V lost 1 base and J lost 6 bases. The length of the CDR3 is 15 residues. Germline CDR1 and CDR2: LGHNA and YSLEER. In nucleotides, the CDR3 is TGCGCCAGCAGCCAAGTGACTAGCGGGAGCAATGAGCAGTTCTTC. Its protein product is CASSQVTSGSNEQFF.

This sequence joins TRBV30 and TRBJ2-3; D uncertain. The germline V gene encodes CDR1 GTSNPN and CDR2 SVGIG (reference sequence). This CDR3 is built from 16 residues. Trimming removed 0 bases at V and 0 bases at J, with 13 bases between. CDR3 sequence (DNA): TGTGCCTGGAGTGTAGTCAGGACGACTAGCACAGATACGCAGTATTTT. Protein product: CAWSVVRTTSTDTQYF.

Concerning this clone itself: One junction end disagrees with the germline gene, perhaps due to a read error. CDR3 region: CAISEQDTDTQYF. CDR3 bases: TGTGCCATCAGTGAGCAAGACACAGATACGCAGTATTTT. The chain has TRBV6-6 and TRBJ2-3; D uncertain. There are 13 residues in the CDR3. Germline assignment: CDR1 MNHNY and CDR2 SVGAGI (reference sequence).

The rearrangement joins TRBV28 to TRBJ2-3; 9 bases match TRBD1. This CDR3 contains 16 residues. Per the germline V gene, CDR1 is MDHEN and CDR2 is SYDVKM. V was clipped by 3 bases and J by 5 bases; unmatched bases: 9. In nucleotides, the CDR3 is TGTGCCAGCAGTTTGGTCGGGACAGGGTGGGGAGATACGCAGTATTTT. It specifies CASSLVGTGWGDTQYF.

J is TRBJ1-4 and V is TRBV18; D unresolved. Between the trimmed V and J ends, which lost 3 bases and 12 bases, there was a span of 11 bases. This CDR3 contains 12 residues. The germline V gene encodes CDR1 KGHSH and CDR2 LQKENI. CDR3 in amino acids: CASSPWPPQLFF. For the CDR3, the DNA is TGTGCCAGCTCACCGTGGCCTCCCCAACTGTTTTTT.

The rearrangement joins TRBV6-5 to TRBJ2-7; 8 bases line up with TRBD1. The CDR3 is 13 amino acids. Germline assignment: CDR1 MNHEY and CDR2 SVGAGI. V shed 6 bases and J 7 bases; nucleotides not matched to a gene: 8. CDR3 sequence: CASRRTGTGEQYF. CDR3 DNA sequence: TGTGCCAGCAGGAGGACAGGGACGGGAGAGCAGTACTTC.